A selection of T cell receptor beta chains follows, all from one sample in a study of blood T cell repertoires in COVID-19. The table came from immunoSEQ multiplex PCR; TCRdb's copy has only in-frame clones and leaves some out. The table has about 49,000 clones, approximately 87% seen once; the top ten hold around an eighth. The specimen sequenced was peripheral blood. Source of these receptors: a human donor in a cohort sampled during active COVID-19. Each CDR3 is given with its conserved first and last residue. Each record gives: clone size, J gene, D gene, V gene, CDR3 DNA, CDR3 protein. The D gene is left open where the match is weak. Not every row has a clone size; where given, it reads once, few, many or a size class.

>.|TRBJ1-2|TRBD1|TRBV5-1
TGCGCCAGCAGCTTACAGGGGGCTCCCTATGGCTACACCTTC
CASSLQGAPYGYTF
>.|TRBJ1-1|.|TRBV2
TGTGCCAGCACCCAGGGGCAGGGGTCGCGGGAAGCTTTCTTT
CASTQGQGSREAFF
>.|TRBJ2-7|.|TRBV11-2
TGTGCCAGCAGCTTAGAGGCGGGTTCGGGCGAGCAGTACTTC
CASSLEAGSGEQYF
>.|TRBJ2-7|.|TRBV3-1/TRBV3-2
TGTGCCAGCAGCCAAGGCGGAGGGCTCTACGAGCAGTACTTC
CASSQGGGLYEQYF
>.|TRBJ1-2|TRBD1|TRBV19
TGTGCCAGCCTTACAGGGGGCTATGGCTACACCTTC
CASLTGGYGYTF
>once|TRBJ2-7|TRBD1|TRBV5-1
TGCGCCAGCAGCGGAGGGACAGGGGGCGGCTACGAGCAGTACTTC
CASSGGTGGGYEQYF
>once|TRBJ1-1|TRBD1|TRBV3-1/TRBV3-2
TGTGCCAGCAGCCCTCTACCCTCACGACAGGGCAGGAACACTGAAGCTTTCTTT
CASSPLPSRQGRNTEAFF
>.|TRBJ2-2|.|TRBV7-9
TGTGCCAGCAGATCCATACCGCCAGGGGACGAGCTGTTTTTT
CASRSIPPGDELFF
>.|TRBJ1-2|.|TRBV24-1
TGTGCCACCAGTGACCGGGACGGGAGAACCTATGGCTACACCTTC
CATSDRDGRTYGYTF
>.|TRBJ2-3|.|TRBV27
TGTGCCAGCGTTAGCGGACAGGCTAGCACAGATACGCAGTATTTT
CASVSGQASTDTQYF
>.|TRBJ1-2|.|TRBV6-1
TGTGCCAGCAGTGAAGGGCCGCAGATCTACTATGGCTACACCTTC
CASSEGPQIYYGYTF
>.|TRBJ1-4|TRBD1|TRBV3-1/TRBV3-2
TGTGCCAGCAGCCAAGGCATCACAGGGGGGCGGACTAATGAAAAACTGTTTTTT
CASSQGITGGRTNEKLFF